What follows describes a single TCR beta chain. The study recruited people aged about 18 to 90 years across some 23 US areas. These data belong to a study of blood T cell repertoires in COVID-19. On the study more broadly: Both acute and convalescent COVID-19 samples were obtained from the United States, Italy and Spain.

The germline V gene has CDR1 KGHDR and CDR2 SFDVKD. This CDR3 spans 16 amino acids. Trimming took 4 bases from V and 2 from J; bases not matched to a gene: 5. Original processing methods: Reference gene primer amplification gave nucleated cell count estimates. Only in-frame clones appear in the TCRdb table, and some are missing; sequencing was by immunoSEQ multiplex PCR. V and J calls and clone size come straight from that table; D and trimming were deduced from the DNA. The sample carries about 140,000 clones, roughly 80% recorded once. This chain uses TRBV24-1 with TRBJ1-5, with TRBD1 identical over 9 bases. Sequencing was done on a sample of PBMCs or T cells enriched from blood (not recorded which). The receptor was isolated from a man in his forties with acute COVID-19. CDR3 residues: CATSDRDRVGNQPQHF. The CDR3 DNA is TGTGCCACCAGTGACCGGGACAGGGTCGGCAATCAGCCCCAGCATTTT.